The 20 T cell receptor beta chains in this list originate from one sample, sequenced in a study of response to subunit inactivated influenza vaccine. TCRdb passed the RT-PCR reads through MiXCR, listing each CDR3 protein once. The table includes about 310,000 distinct CDR3 sequences, less than 25% detected once. The sequenced sample was PBMCs from blood, obtained less than 22 months after vaccination. The source of these receptors is a man aged 45 to 70 who received an inactivated influenza vaccine.

The rearrangement joins TRBV6-5 to TRBJ2-3, with 8 bases fitting TRBD2. The CDR3 totals 16 residues. The germline CDR1 and CDR2 sequences are MNHEY and SVGAGI. V gave up 4 bases and J gave up 1 base; unmatched junction bases: 7. The CDR3 region is CASSSWTGLGTDTQYF. CDR3 DNA sequence: TGTGCCAGCAGTTCATGGACGGGACTAGGCACAGATACGCAGTATTTT.

The chain couples TRBV10-1 to TRBJ1-2; 7 positions match TRBD1. The V gene's germline CDR1 is WNHNN and CDR2 SYGVQD (reference sequence). The CDR3 extends over 13 amino acids. V shed 2 bases, J shed 6 bases, and the junction held 3 bases outside the gene matches. The CDR3 sequence is CASSEDRENGYTF. As DNA, the CDR3 is TGCGCCAGCAGTGAGGACAGGGAGAATGGCTACACCTTC.

CDR3 bases: TGCGCCAGCAGCACACAGGGGACCGATACGCAGTATTTT. Translating it yields CASSTQGTDTQYF. This chain connects TRBV4-1 to TRBJ2-3; TRBD1 matches 7 bases. Germline CDR1 MGHRA, CDR2 YSYEKL. After removal of 5 bases from V and 6 bases from J, the junction contained 5 bases not matched to a gene. This CDR3 region has 13 residues.

This clonotype was seen only a few times. The chain uses TRBV6-2 or TRBV6-3 and TRBJ2-7, with 8 positions matching TRBD2. CDR3 length: 14 residues. V lost 2 bases, J lost 5 bases, and 5 bases stayed unmatched. Looked up from germline, CDR1 is MNHEY and CDR2 is SVGEGT. The CDR3 here is CASSYRAGAHEQYF. The CDR3 DNA follows: TGTGCCAGCAGTTACCGAGCGGGGGCCCACGAGCAGTACTTC.

This clonotype was seen a few times. The chain is built from TRBV4-2 and TRBJ2-2, with 7 bases that match TRBD2. The CDR3 consists of 15 residues. The ends lost 5 bases at V and 0 bases at J; junction bases unmatched: 3. The germline CDR1 and CDR2 sequences are LGHNA and YNFKEQ. CDR3 coding DNA: TGTGCCAGCAGCGGAGCGGGAACGAACACCGGGGAGCTGTTTTTT. Protein product: CASSGAGTNTGELFF.

The V and J genes are TRBV2 and TRBJ1-5; no firm D call. The CDR3 loop spans 16 amino acids. V was cut by 3 bases and J by 0 bases, with 12 bases left in between. The germline CDR1 and CDR2 sequences are SNHLY and FYNNEI. As DNA, the CDR3 is TGTGCCAGCAGTGAGAGGGCGTATTATAGCAATCAGCCCCAGCATTTT. Its translation is CASSERAYYSNQPQHF.

The chain joins TRBV27 to TRBJ2-3; D uncertain. This CDR3 comprises 13 residues. Trimming took 4 bases from V and 1 from J, leaving 6 bases between them. Germline CDR1 and CDR2: MNHEY and SMNVEV (reference sequence). The CDR3 here is CASSWVGTDTQYF. The DNA of the CDR3 is TGTGCCAGCAGTTGGGTGGGCACAGATACGCAGTATTTT.

This clonotype was detected ten times or more. J is TRBJ1-2 and V is TRBV9; TRBD1 aligns across 9 bases. The V gene's germline CDR1 is SGDLS and CDR2 YYNGEE. The CDR3 runs to 16 residues. V was clipped by 0 bases and J by 4 bases; unmatched bases: 7. The CDR3 DNA follows: TGTGCCAGCAGCGTAGGGGACAGGGAGATTTCCTATGGCTACACCTTC. This translates into CASSVGDREISYGYTF.

This clonotype was counted only a few times. This chain connects TRBV27 to TRBJ1-2; possibly TRBD1 for D (6 bases). Between the trimmed V and J ends, which lost 11 bases and 6 bases, there was a span of 25 bases. The germline gives CDR1 MNHEY, CDR2 SMNVEV (reference sequence). The CDR3 contains 15 residues. CDR3 loop: CAAHSGAGEPDGYTF. Here the CDR3 DNA reads TGTGCCGCCCACAGTGGGGCAGGGGAGCCGGATGGCTACACCTTC.

The V call is TRBV7-2, the J call TRBJ2-3; no firm D call. CDR1 and CDR2 from the germline V gene are SGHTA and FQGNSA. The CDR3 covers 17 residues. Deletions cut 2 bases from V and 0 bases from J, with 15 bases between. The CDR3, as DNA: TGTGCCAGCAGCTTAAGGACCGGAGCGCCTAGCACAGATACGCAGTATTTT. Translation: CASSLRTGAPSTDTQYF.

The chain is built from TRBV29-1 and TRBJ2-7; 9 nucleotides match TRBD2. The V gene's germline CDR1 is SQVTM and CDR2 ANQGSEA. With 8 bases clipped from V and 4 bases from J, the junction kept 6 bases outside the gene matches. This CDR3 spans 12 amino acids. CDR3 coding DNA: TGCAGCACAACGGGACTAGCTTACGAGCAGTACTTC. It yields the protein CSTTGLAYEQYF.

This clonotype was recorded a few times. This chain uses TRBV28 with TRBJ2-5, with D maybe TRBD2 (6 bases). The germline gives CDR1 MDHEN, CDR2 SYDVKM. This CDR3 has 14 amino acids. Between the trimmed V and J ends, which lost 8 bases and 7 bases, there was a span of 20 bases. DNA for the CDR3: TGTGCCAGCGGCGGGGTGGGGAAGGCGTGGACCCAGTACTTC. Its translation is CASGGVGKAWTQYF.

The chain carries TRBV3-1 and TRBJ1-1; D gene unclear. CDR1 and CDR2 (germline): LGHDT, YNNKEL (reference sequence). CDR3 size: 14 residues. Trimming pared 1 base from V and 5 bases from J, leaving 11 bases between. The CDR3 spells CASSQGRVGTEAFF. As DNA, the CDR3 is TGTGCCAGCAGCCAAGGACGGGTTGGTACTGAAGCTTTCTTT. The variable domain in full, with the rest retrieved from reference TRBV3-1 and TRBJ1-1, is DTAVSQTPKYLVTQMGNDKSIKCEQNLGHDTMYWYKQDSKKFLKIMFSYNNKELIINETVPNRFSPKSPDKAHLNLHINSLELGDSAVYFCASSQGRVGTEAFFGQGTRLTVV.

This clonotype is a singleton in its sample. The chain combines TRBV7-8 with TRBJ2-5; D perhaps matches TRBD2 (5 bases). The germline gives CDR1 SGHVS, CDR2 FQNEAQ. Trimming removed 1 base at V and 7 bases at J, with 13 bases between. This CDR3 spans 14 amino acids. CDR3 protein: CASSLVGGSGTQYF. The CDR3 nucleotides read TGTGCCAGCAGCTTAGTCGGCGGGTCTGGGACCCAGTACTTC. Full variable domain (missing parts from reference TRBV7-8 and TRBJ2-5): GAGVSQSPRYKVAKRGQDVALRCDPISGHVSLFWYQQALGQGPEFLTYFQNEAQLDKSGLPSDRFFAERPEGSVSTLKIQRTQQEDSAVYLCASSLVGGSGTQYFGPGTRLLVL.

This clonotype was counted at least ten times. CDR3 in amino acids: CASRFPNEKLFF. CDR3 nucleotides: TGTGCCAGCAGGTTCCCGAATGAAAAACTGTTTTTT. This chain links TRBV12-3 or TRBV12-4 with TRBJ1-4; no firm D call. There are 12 residues in the CDR3. V was shortened by 6 bases and J by 5 bases, with 7 bases between the two germline ends.

V gene TRBV7-9 combines with J gene TRBJ1-1, with D perhaps matching TRBD1 (5 bases). There are 15 residues in the CDR3. V lost 4 bases, J lost 1 base, and 13 bases lay in between. Germline lookup yields CDR1 SEHNR and CDR2 FQNEAQ (reference sequence). CDR3 sequence reads: CASSSIRGKNTEAFF. Here the CDR3 DNA reads TGTGCCAGCAGCTCTATTCGGGGGAAGAACACTGAAGCTTTCTTT.

This clonotype was observed a handful of times. This rearrangement joins TRBV29-1 to TRBJ2-2; 8 bases fit TRBD1. The V gene end was trimmed by 2 bases and the J gene end by 1 base; junction bases not matched to a gene: 9. The CDR3 sequence is 17 residues long. Germline CDR1 is SQVTM and CDR2 is ANQGSEA. The CDR3 DNA follows: TGCAGCGTTGAAAGTGTCGTCGGGACAGGGAACACCGGGGAGCTGTTTTTT. It encodes CSVESVVGTGNTGELFF.

This chain joins TRBV5-6 and TRBJ2-2, with D perhaps TRBD1 (6 bases). Trimming removed 0 bases at V and 7 bases at J, with 16 bases between. This CDR3 is built from 16 residues. The germline gives CDR1 SGHDT, CDR2 YYEEEE. As DNA, the CDR3 is TGTGCCAGCAGCTTGGATAGAGGGGGAAAAGTCGGGGAGCTGTTTTTT. Amino acids: CASSLDRGGKVGELFF.

The chain carries TRBV6-5 and TRBJ1-2; D gene unclear. Germline lookup yields CDR1 MNHEY and CDR2 SVGAGI. Trimming removed 0 bases from V and 8 bases from J, with 13 bases in between. The CDR3 is made up of 14 amino acids. The CDR3 protein is CASSYSWRARGYTF. The CDR3 coding sequence is TGTGCCAGCAGTTACTCTTGGAGGGCGCGAGGCTACACCTTC.

This clonotype has more than one count but fewer than ten. The chain recombines TRBV5-1 with TRBJ1-1; 9 nucleotides line up with TRBD1. V was clipped by 5 bases and J by 5 bases; unmatched bases: 4. The CDR3 is 13 amino acids. CDR1 and CDR2 (germline): SGHRS, YFSETQ. The CDR3 region is CASRAGQGTEAFF. The CDR3 DNA follows: TGCGCCAGCAGGGCGGGACAGGGAACTGAAGCTTTCTTT.